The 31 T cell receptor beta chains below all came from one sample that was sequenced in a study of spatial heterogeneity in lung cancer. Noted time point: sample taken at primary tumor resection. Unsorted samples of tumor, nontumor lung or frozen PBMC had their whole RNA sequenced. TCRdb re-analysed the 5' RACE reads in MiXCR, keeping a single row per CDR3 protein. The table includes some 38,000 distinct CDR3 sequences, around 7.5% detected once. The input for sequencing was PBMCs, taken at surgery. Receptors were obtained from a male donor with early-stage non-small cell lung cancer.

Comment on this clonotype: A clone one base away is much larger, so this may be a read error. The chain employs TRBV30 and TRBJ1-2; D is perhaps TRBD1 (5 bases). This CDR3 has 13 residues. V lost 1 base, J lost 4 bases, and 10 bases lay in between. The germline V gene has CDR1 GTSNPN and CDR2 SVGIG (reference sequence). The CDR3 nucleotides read TGTGCCTGGAGTGGTCGACAGATCTATGGCTACACCTTC. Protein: CAWSGRQIYGYTF.

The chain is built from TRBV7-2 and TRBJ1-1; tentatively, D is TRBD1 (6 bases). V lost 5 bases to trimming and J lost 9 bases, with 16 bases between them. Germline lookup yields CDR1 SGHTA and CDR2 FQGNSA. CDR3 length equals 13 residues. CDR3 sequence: CASSPLGGQKAFF. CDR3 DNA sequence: TGTGCCAGCAGCCCATTGGGGGGACAAAAAGCTTTCTTT.

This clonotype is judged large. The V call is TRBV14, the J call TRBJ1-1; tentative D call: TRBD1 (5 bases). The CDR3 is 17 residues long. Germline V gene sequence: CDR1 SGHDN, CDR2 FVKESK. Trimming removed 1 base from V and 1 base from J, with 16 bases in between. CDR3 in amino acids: CASSQVGRGAQNTEAFF. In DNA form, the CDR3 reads TGTGCCAGCAGCCAAGTGGGCCGCGGGGCGCAGAACACTGAAGCTTTCTTT.

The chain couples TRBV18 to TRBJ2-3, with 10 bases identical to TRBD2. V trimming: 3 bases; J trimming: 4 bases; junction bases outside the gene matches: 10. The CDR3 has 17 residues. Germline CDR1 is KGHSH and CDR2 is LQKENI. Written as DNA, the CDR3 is TGTGCCAGCTCACCCAAACAGATTCTAGCGGGAGCAGATACGCAGTATTTT. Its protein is CASSPKQILAGADTQYF. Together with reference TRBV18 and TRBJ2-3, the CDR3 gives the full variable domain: NAGVMQNPRHLVRRRGQEARLRCSPMKGHSHVYWYRQLPEEGLKFMVYLQKENIIDESGMPKERFSAEFPKEGPSILRIQQVVRGDSAAYFCASSPKQILAGADTQYFGPGTRLTVL.

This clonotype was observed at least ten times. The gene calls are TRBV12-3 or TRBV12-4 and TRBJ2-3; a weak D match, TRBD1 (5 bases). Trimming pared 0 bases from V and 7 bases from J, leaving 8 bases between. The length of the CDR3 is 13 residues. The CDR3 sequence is CASSLAHRNTQYF. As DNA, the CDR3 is TGTGCCAGCAGTTTAGCGCACAGGAATACGCAGTATTTT.

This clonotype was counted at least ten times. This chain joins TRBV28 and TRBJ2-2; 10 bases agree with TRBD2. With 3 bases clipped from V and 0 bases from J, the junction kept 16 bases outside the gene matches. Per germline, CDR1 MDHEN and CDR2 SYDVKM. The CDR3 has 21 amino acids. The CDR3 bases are TGTGCCAGCAGTTTTCCTTTCTTCGGGCTAGCGGGGGCCTCGAACACCGGGGAGCTGTTTTTT. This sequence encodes CASSFPFFGLAGASNTGELFF.

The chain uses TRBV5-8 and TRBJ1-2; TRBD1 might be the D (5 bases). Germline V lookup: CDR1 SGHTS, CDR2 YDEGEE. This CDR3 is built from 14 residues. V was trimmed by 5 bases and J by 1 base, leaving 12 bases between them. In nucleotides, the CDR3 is TGTGCCAGCAGACAGGATCAGGGTAACTATGGCTACACCTTC. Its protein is CASRQDQGNYGYTF.

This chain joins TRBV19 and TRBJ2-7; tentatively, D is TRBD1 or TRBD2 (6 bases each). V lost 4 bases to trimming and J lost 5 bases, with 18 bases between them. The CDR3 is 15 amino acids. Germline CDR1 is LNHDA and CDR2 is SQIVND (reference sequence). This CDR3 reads CASSTSEGGRHEQYF. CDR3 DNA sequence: TGTGCCAGTAGTACCAGTGAGGGGGGTAGGCACGAGCAGTACTTC.

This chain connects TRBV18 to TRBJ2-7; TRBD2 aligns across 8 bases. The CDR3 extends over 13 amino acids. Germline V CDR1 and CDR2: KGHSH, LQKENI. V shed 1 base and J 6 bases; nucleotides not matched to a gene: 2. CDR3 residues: CASSPRAGGEQYV. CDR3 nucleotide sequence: TGTGCCAGCTCACCACGGGCGGGAGGCGAGCAGTACGTC.

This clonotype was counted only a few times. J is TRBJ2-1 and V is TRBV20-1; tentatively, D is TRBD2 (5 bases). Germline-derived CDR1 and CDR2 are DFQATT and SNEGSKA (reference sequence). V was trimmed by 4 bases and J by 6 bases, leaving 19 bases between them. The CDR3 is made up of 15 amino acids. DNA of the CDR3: TGCAGTGCTATAGCGCGCAAGGCCGCTGTCAATGAGCAGTTCTTC. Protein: CSAIARKAAVNEQFF.

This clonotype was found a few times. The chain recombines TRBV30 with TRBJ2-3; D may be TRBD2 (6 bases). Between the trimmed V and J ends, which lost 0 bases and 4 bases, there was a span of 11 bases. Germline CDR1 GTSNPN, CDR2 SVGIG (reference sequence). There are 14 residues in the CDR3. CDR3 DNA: TGTGCCTGGAGTGTATCCAGCGGGTCAGATACGCAGTATTTT. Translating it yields CAWSVSSGSDTQYF.

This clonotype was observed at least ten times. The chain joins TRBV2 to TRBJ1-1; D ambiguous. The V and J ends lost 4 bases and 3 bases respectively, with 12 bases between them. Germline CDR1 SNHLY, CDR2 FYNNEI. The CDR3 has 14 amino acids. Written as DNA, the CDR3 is TGTGCCAGCAGTGGAGGCGCCGAGGACACTGAAGCTTTCTTT. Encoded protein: CASSGGAEDTEAFF.

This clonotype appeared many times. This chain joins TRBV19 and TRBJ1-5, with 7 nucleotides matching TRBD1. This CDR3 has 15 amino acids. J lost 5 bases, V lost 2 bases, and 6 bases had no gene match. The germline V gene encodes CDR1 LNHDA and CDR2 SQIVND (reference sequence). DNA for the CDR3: TGTGCCAGTAGTATAAGGGGGCGCGTTGATCAGCCCCAGCATTTT. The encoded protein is CASSIRGRVDQPQHF.

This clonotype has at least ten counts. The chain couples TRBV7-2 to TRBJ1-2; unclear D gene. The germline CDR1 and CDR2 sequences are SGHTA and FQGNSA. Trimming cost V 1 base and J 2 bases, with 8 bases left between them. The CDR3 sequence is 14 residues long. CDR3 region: CASSLGTANYGYTF. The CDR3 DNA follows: TGTGCCAGCAGCTTAGGGACGGCGAACTATGGCTACACCTTC.

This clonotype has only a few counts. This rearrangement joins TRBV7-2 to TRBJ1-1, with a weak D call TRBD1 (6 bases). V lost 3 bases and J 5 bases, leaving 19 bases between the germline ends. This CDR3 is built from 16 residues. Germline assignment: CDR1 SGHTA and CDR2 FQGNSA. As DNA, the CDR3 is TGTGCCAGCAGCTTCGGACGAACAGGGTGGCGGACTGAAGCTTTCTTT. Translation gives CASSFGRTGWRTEAFF.

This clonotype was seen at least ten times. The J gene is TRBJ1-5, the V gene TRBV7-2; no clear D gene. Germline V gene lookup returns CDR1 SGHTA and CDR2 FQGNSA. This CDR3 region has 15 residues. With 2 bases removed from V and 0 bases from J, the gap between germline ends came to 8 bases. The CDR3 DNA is TGTGCCAGCAGCTTACCAACAGTTAGCAATCAGCCCCAGCATTTT. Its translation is CASSLPTVSNQPQHF.

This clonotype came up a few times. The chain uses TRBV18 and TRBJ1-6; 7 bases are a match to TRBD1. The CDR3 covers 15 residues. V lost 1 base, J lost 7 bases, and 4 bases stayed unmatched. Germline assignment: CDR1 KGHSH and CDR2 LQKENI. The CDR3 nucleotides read TGTGCCAGCTCACCACAGGACAGGAAAAATTCACCCCTCCACTTT. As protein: CASSPQDRKNSPLHF.

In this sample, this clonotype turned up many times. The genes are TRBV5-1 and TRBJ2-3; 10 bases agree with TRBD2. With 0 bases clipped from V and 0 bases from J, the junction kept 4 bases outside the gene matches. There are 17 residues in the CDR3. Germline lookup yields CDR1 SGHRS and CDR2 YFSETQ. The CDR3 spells CASSLASGGHSTDTQYF. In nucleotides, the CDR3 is TGCGCCAGCAGCTTGGCTAGCGGGGGCCATAGCACAGATACGCAGTATTTT.

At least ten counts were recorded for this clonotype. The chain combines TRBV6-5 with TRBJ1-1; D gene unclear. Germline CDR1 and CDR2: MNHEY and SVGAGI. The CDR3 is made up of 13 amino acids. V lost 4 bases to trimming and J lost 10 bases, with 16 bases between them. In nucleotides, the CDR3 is TGTGCCAGCAGTTCGTTGTGGGATCGACCAGCTTTCTTT. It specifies CASSSLWDRPAFF.

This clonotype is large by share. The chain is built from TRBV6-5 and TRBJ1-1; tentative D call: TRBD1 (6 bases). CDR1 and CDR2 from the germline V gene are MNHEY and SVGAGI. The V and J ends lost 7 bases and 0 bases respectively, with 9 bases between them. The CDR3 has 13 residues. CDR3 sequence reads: CASNPGVNTEAFF. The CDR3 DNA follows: TGTGCCAGCAATCCAGGGGTGAACACTGAAGCTTTCTTT.

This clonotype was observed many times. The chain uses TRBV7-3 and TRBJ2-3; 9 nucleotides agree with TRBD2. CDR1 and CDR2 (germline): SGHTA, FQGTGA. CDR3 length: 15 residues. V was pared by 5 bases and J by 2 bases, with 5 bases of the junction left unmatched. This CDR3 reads CASSLAGLNTDTQYF. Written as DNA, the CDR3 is TGTGCCAGCAGCCTAGCGGGGCTTAACACAGATACGCAGTATTTT.

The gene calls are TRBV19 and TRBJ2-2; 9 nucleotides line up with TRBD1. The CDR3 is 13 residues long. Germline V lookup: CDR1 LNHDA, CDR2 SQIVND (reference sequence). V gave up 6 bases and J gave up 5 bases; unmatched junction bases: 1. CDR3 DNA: TGTGCCAGTAGACAGGGGGCAACCGGGGAGCTGTTTTTT. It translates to CASRQGATGELFF. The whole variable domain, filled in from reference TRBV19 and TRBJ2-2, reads DGGITQSPKYLFRKEGQNVTLSCEQNLNHDAMYWYRQDPGQGLRLIYYSQIVNDFQKGDIAEGYSVSREKKESFPLTVTSAQKNPTAFYLCASRQGATGELFFGEGSRLTVL.

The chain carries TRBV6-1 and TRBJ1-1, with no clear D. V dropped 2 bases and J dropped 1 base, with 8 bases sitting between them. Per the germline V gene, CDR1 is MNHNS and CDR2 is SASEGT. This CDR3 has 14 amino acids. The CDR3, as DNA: TGTGCCAGCAGTGAACTATGGTCGAACACTGAAGCTTTCTTT. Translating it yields CASSELWSNTEAFF.

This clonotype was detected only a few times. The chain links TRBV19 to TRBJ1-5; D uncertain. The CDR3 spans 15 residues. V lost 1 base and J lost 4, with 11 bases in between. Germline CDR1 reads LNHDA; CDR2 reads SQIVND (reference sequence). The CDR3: CASSIGTAANQPQHF. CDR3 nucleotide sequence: TGTGCCAGTAGTATAGGGACGGCAGCAAATCAGCCCCAGCATTTT.

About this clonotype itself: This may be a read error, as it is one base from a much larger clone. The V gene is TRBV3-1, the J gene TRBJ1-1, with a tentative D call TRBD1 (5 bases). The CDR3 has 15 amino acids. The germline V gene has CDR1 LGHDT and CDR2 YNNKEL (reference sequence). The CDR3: CGSSHQDRMNTEAFF. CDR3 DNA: TGTGGCAGCAGCCACCAAGACAGAATGAACACTGAAGCTTTCTTT.

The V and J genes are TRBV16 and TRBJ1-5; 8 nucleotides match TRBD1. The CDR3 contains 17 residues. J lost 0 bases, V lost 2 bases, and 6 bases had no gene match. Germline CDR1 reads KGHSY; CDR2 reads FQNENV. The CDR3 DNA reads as TGTGCCAGCAGCCAAGGGACAGGAAAGTATAGCAATCAGCCCCAGCATTTT. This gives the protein CASSQGTGKYSNQPQHF.

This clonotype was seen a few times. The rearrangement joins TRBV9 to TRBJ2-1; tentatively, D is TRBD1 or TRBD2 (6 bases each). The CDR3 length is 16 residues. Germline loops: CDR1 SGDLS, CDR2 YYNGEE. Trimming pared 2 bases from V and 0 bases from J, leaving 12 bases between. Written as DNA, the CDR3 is TGTGCCAGCAGCGTGGGGGGCTCCAGCTCCTACAATGAGCAGTTCTTC. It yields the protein CASSVGGSSSYNEQFF.

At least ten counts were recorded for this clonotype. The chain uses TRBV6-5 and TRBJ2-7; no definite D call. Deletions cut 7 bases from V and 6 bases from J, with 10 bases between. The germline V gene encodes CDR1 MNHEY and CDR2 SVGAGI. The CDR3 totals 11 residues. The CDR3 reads CASNEASEQYV. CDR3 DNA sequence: TGTGCCAGCAACGAGGCCTCCGAGCAGTACGTC.

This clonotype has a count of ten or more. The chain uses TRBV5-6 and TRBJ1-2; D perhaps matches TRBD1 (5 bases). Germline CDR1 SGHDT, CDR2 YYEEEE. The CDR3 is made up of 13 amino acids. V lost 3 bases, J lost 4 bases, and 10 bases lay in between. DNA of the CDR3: TGTGCCAGCAGCTCTGGCAGGGCCTATGGCTACACCTTC. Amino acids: CASSSGRAYGYTF.

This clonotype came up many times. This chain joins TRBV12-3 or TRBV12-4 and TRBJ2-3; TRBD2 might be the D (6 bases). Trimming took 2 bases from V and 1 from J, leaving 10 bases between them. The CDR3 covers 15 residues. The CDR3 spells CASSLWERGTDTQYF. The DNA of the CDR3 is TGTGCCAGCAGTTTATGGGAGCGGGGCACAGATACGCAGTATTTT.

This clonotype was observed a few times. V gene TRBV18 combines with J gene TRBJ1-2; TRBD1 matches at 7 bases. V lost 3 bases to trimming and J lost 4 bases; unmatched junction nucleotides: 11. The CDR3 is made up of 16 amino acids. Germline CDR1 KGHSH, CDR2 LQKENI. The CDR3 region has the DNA TGTGCCAGCTCACCCCAAATTGACAGGGAGGGCTATGGCTACACCTTC. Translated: CASSPQIDREGYGYTF.